The T cell receptor (beta chain) under discussion was sequenced for a study of CD8+ T cells in alopecia areata (dated by TCRdb to 2016 to 2019). About the study as a whole: The treated patients took part in an open-label pilot trial in which moderate-to-severe alopecia areata was treated with oral tofacitinib at 5 to 10 mg twice daily. Patients received tofacitinib for 6 to 18 months and were then followed off drug for 6 months to check for delayed response and recurrence. For the treated patients, the SALT score, which quantifies what percentage of scalp surface area is affected, served as the measure of disease severity. The study used high-throughput TCRbeta sequencing to examine T cell clonal expansion in alopecia areata, in both the C3H/HeJ mouse model and human patients. Human TCRbeta sequencing covered scalp tissue and sorted CD4+ and CD8+ peripheral blood T cells from patchy and totalis/universalis alopecia areata patients and healthy controls. Patients on tofacitinib were biopsied at baseline and after 4 and 24 weeks of treatment, and several of the patients also had a later scalp biopsy. Clonality in the scalp was compared among normal scalp (n=4), patchy alopecia areata scalp (n=8), and alopecia totalis/universalis scalp (n=8). RNA came from the PAXgene miRNA kit for fixed scalp, the miRNeasy kit for PBMCs, and the RNeasy kit for mouse skin. Amplification of TCRbeta CDR3 regions was done by immunoSEQ multiplex PCR using 35 Vbeta forward primers and 13 Jbeta reverse primers. Broad study findings and their caveats: Compared with normal scalp, lesional scalp had higher clonality and more expanded CD8+ clones, particularly in alopecia totalis/universalis, a pattern that suggests antigenic drive. Because the treated cohort was small and had only one nonresponder, larger studies are needed to examine links between baseline CD8+ expansion and response. Tofacitinib significantly lowered scalp clonality and the number of expanded CD8+ clones among the top 100 scalp clones. Scalp TCR repertoire analysis is complicated because resident alphabeta T cells in normal human skin are also sequenced, whereas mouse skin is dominated by gammadelta T cells. During tofacitinib treatment, many expanded lesional clones remained in scalp and blood, and this persistence may partly explain relapse after treatment is stopped. Shared TCR sequences between patients were less evident than in mice, which may be partly attributable to HLA diversity in the patient population.

This clone occurred a few times. Its recognized antigen is unknown. Base quality data are lacking; no much larger clone is found one base away. The treatment or condition tag for this specimen amounts to: oral pan-JAK inhibitor, 5-10 mg twice daily. Lesional scalp punch biopsies and peripheral blood were obtained from alopecia areata patients. PBMCs were isolated by density centrifugation and stained for CD3, CD4 and CD8, after which CD4+ and CD8+ T cells were sorted on a FACSAria. Libraries were constructed by the immunoSEQ multiplex PCR assay. For TCR sequencing, RNA was extracted from every sample and reverse transcribed into cDNA to serve as template. SuperScript III was used for first-strand cDNA synthesis, primed with a 2:1 mix of oligo-dT and random hexamers. Amplification bias was assessed with a synthetic immune receptor repertoire, and residual bias was removed computationally. Turning to the authors' computational methods: Raw reads were preprocessed to remove errors, and CDR3 was defined by IMGT conventions from the conserved cysteine to phenylalanine. To get clonality, Shannon entropy was normalized by log2 of the number of productive unique TCRs and the result was subtracted from 1. Scalp TCRbeta sequences were cross-referenced with sorted blood CD4 and CD8 repertoires so that the CD4 or CD8 identity of scalp clones could be inferred. Here the immuneACCESS table is served through TCRdb, limited to in-frame sequences with V and J called. Missing clones are a known gap in these copies; in checked studies unresolved V genes cover under half, and the rest lacks a known reason. D and trimming were read from the DNA, whereas the V and J calls and clone size are those reported in that table. For this sample there are approximately 100,000 clones; 60% appear just once. About 15% of the sample is held by the ten biggest clonotypes.

From the germline V gene, CDR1 is SGDLS and CDR2 is YYNGEE. Including the terminal cysteine and phenylalanine, the CDR3 comprises 13 residues. Only CDR3 DNA remains: 39 bases, in frame from the first base. The V end loses 0 bases and the J end loses 5 bases, and a stretch of 6 bases separates them. Here the sequenced sample was CD8+ T cells sorted from blood, taken at approximately week 56, from a patient treated with tofacitinib. This receptor was obtained from a human donor with alopecia areata. The V and J genes are TRBV9 and TRBJ1-5, with the D gene too uncertain to name. The CDR3 protein sequence reads: CASSVDSHQPQHF. DNA sequence: TGTGCCAGCAGCGTAGACAGCCATCAGCCCCAGCATTTT.